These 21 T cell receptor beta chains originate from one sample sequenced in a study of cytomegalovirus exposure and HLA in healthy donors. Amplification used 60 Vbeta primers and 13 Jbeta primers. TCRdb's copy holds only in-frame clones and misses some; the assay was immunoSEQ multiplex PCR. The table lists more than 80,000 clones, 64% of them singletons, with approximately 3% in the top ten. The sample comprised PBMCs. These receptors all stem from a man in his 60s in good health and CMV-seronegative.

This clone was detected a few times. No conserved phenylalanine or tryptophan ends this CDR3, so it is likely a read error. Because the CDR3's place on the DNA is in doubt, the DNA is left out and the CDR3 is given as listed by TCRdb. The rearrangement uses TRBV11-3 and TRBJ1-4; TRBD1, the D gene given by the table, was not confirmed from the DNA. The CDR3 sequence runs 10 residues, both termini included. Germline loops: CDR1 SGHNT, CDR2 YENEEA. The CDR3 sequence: CASRYEDRQV.

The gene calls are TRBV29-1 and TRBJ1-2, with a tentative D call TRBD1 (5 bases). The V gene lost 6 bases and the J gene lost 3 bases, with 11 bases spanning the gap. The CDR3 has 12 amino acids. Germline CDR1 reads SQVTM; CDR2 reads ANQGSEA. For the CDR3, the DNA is TGCAGCGTATGGGCCAGGGACTATGGCTACACCTTC. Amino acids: CSVWARDYGYTF.

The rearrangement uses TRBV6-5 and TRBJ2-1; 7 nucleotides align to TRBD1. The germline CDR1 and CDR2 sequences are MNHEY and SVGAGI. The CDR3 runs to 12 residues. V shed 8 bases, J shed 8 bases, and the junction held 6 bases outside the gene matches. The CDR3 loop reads CASGHRGDEQFF. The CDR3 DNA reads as TGTGCCAGCGGCCACAGGGGTGATGAGCAGTTCTTC.

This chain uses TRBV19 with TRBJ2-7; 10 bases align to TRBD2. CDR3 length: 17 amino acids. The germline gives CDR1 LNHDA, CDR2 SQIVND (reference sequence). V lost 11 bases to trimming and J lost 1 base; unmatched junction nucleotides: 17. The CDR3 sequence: CASSGSGRARNSYEQYF. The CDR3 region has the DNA TGTGCCTCGTCGGGGAGCGGGAGGGCCCGGAATTCCTACGAGCAGTACTTC.

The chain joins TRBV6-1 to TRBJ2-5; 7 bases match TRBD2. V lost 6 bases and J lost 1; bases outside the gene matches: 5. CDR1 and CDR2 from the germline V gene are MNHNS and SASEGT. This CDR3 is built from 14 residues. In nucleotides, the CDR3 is TGTGCCAGCAGGGAGGGAGGGAGCCAAGAGACCCAGTACTTC. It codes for CASREGGSQETQYF.

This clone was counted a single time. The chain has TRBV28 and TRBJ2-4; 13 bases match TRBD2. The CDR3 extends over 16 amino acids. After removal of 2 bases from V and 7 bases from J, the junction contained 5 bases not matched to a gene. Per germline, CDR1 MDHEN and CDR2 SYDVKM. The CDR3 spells CASSLTSGGARNIQYF. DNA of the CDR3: TGTGCCAGCAGTTTAACTAGCGGGGGGGCTAGGAACATTCAGTACTTC.

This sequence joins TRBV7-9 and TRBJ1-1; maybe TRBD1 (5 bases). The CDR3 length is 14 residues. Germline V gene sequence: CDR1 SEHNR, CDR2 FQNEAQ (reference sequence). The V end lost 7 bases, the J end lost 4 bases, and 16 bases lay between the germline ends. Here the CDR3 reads CASTTGGWGTEAFF. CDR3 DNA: TGTGCCAGCACCACCGGGGGTTGGGGCACTGAAGCTTTCTTT.

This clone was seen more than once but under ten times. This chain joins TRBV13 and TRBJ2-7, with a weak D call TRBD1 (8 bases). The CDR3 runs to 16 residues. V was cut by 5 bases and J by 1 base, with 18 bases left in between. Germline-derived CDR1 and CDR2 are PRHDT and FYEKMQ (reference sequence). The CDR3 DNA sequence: TGTGCCAGCAGCGGGGGGGGGACAGGCGGATCCTACGAGCAGTACTTC. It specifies CASSGGGTGGSYEQYF.

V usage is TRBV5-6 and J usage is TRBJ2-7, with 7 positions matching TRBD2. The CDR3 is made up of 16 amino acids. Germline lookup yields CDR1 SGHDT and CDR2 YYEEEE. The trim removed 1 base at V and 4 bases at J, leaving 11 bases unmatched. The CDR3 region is CASSLIGGRAVYEQYF. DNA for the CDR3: TGTGCCAGCAGCTTGATTGGCGGGAGAGCAGTTTACGAGCAGTACTTC.

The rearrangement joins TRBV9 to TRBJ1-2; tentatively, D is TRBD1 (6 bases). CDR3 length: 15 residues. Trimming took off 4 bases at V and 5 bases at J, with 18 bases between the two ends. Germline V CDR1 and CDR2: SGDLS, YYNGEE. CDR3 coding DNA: TGTGCCAGCAGCACAGGTCGGGGGGCTAGGTATGGCTACACCTTC. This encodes CASSTGRGARYGYTF.

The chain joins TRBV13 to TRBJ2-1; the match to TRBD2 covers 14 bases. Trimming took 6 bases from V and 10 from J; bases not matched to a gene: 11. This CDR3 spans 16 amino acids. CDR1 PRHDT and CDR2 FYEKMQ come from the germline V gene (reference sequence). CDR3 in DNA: TGTGCCAGCAGTCCACCTGGGACTAGCGGGAGAGTGGAGCAGTTCTTC. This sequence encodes CASSPPGTSGRVEQFF.

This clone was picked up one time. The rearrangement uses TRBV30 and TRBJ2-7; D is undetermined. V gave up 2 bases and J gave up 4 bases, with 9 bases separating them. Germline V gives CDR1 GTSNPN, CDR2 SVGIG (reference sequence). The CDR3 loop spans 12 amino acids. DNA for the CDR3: TGTGCCTGGAGTAGCTCCCCGTACGAGCAGTACTTC. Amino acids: CAWSSSPYEQYF. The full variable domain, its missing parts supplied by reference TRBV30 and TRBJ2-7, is SQTIHQWPATLVQPVGSPLSLECTVEGTSNPNLYWYRQAAGRGLQLLFYSVGIGQISSEVPQNLSASRPQDRQFILSSKKLLLSDSGFYLCAWSSSPYEQYFGPGTRLTVT.

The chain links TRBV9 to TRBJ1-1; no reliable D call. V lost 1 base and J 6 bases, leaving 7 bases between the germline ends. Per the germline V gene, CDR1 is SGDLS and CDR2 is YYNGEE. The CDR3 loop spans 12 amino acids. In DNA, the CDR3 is TGTGCCAGCAGCGTAACCGGTCCTGAAGCTTTCTTT. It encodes CASSVTGPEAFF.

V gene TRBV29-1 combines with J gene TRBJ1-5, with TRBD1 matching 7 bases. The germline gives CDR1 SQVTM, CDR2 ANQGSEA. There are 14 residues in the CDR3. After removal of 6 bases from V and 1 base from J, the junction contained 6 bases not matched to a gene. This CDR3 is CSVATGKSNQPQHF. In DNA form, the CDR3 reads TGCAGCGTGGCGACAGGGAAGAGCAATCAGCCCCAGCATTTT.

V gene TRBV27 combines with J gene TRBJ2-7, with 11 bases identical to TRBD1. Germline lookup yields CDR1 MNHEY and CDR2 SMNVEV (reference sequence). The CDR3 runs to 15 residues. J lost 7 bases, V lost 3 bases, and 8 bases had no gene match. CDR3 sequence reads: CASSFVGQGGREQYF. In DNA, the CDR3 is TGTGCCAGCAGTTTTGTGGGACAGGGGGGTAGAGAGCAGTACTTC.

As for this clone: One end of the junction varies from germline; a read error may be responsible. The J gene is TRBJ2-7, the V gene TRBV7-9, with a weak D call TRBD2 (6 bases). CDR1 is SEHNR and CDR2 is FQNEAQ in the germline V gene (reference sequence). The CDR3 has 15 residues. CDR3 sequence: CSSSGRDLSSYEQYF. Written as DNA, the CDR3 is TGTTCCAGCAGCGGCCGGGACTTGAGCTCCTACGAGCAGTACTTC.

CDR3 residues: CASTGDSVNSPLHF. CDR3 DNA sequence: TGTGCCAGCACCGGGGACAGCGTAAATTCACCCCTCCACTTT. The rearrangement links TRBV27 to TRBJ1-6, with 7 bases aligning to TRBD1. The CDR3 extends over 14 amino acids. CDR1 MNHEY and CDR2 SMNVEV come from the germline V gene (reference sequence). The V and J ends lost 7 bases and 7 bases, in that order; junction bases with no gene match: 7.

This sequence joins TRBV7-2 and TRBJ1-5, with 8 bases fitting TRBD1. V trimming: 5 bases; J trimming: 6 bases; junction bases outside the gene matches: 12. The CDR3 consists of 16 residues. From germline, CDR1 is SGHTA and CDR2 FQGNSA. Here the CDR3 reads CASSPNPTGVGQPQHF. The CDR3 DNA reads TGTGCCAGCAGCCCAAACCCGACAGGGGTAGGTCAGCCCCAGCATTTT.

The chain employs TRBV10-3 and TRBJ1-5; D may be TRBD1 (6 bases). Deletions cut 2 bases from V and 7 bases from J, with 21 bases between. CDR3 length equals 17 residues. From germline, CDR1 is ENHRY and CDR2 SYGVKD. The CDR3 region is CAISERGTANPGQPQHF. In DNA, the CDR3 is TGTGCCATCAGTGAGAGGGGGACCGCAAACCCGGGCCAGCCCCAGCATTTT.

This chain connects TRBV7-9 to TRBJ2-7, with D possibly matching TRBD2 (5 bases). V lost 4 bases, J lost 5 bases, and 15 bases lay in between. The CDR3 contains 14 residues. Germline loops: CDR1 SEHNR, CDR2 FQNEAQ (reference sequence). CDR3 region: CASSYLAEADEQYF. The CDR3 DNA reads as TGTGCCAGCAGCTACCTAGCCGAGGCCGACGAGCAGTACTTC.

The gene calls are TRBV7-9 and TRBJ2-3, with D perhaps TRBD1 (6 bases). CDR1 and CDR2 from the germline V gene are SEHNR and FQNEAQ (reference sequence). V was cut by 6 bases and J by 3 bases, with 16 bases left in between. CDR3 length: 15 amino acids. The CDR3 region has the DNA TGTGCCAGCAGACCACAGGGATGGGGTACAGATACGCAGTATTTT. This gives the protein CASRPQGWGTDTQYF.